What follows is one T cell receptor (beta chain) and its context. Its antigen remains unknown. This specimen comes from a study of metastatic and nonmetastatic thyroid tumors. Study-wide context: Comparative analysis of repertoires was undertaken across blood and tumor or nodule tissue obtained from malignant and benign thyroid patients. Study findings and constraints: Significantly greater TCR beta diversity was reportedly found in malignant thyroid tumors than in benign nodules (in blood and tumor).

Per the original data handling: Differences in CDR3 between clinicopathological groups were drawn on to build a classifier intended to discriminate distant-metastatic papillary thyroid cancer patients. TCRdb re-clonotyped the PCR reads via MiXCR. The V and J calls, along with clone size, are taken from TCRdb and not from the paper's own processing. The sample comprises 50,000 to 60,000 clones, roughly 18% of which are singletons, and about 3% rests with the top ten. V was clipped by 1 base and J by 4 bases, with 11 bases between them. The germline V gene has CDR1 SGHVS and CDR2 FNYEAQ. This CDR3 is 14 amino acids long. Patients were all untreated before their thyroid surgery.

The chain has TRBV7-6 and TRBJ2-7; D remains ambiguous. This TCR came from a female donor with papillary thyroid cancer or a benign thyroid nodule (not recorded which). Some clones in this sample may be carry-over from other donors' samples. The specimen was blood. CDR3 protein: CASSLGSENYEQYF. The CDR3 nucleotides read TGTGCCAGCAGCTTAGGGTCAGAAAATTACGAGCAGTACTTC.